The 14 T cell receptor beta chains presented below share a single source sample, sequenced in a study of blood T cell repertoires in COVID-19. TCRdb's copy holds only in-frame clones and misses some; the assay was immunoSEQ multiplex PCR. Of about 220,000 clones listed, over 75% are singletons. The sample consisted of PBMCs or T cells enriched from blood (not recorded which). Source of these receptors: a woman aged 55-70 years who had recovered from COVID-19.

V is TRBV2 and J is TRBJ2-1; 14 bases are a match to TRBD2. In germline, CDR1 is SNHLY, CDR2 FYNNEI. The CDR3 consists of 15 residues. The V segment lost 5 bases and the J segment 9 bases; nucleotides outside the gene matches: 6. CDR3 sequence reads: CASSRGTSGSTEQFF. The CDR3, as DNA: TGTGCCAGCAGTAGAGGGACTAGCGGGAGTACTGAGCAGTTCTTC.

This clone was observed a handful of times. V gene TRBV2 combines with J gene TRBJ2-7; 8 bases align to TRBD2. After removal of 5 bases from V and 3 bases from J, the junction contained 3 bases not matched to a gene. The CDR3 sequence is 13 residues long. Germline CDR1 SNHLY, CDR2 FYNNEI. CDR3 bases: TGTGCCAGCAGTCGGGGGACTAGCTACGAGCAGTACTTC. Translation gives CASSRGTSYEQYF.

The table lists this clone with many counts. V and J are TRBV13 and TRBJ1-2, with 9 nucleotides matching TRBD1. V trimming: 5 bases; J trimming: 8 bases; junction bases outside the gene matches: 12. Looked up from germline, CDR1 is PRHDT and CDR2 is FYEKMQ (reference sequence). The CDR3 consists of 15 residues. The CDR3 DNA reads as TGTGCCAGCAGCCTGGGACAGGGAATATTGAGAGGCTACACCTTC. Translated, it gives CASSLGQGILRGYTF.

The chain uses TRBV7-2 and TRBJ2-7; D is undetermined. Trimming took off 1 base at V and 7 bases at J, with 20 bases between the two ends. Per the germline V gene, CDR1 is SGHTA and CDR2 is FQGNSA. There are 16 residues in the CDR3. This chain's CDR3 is CASSLVEELECCEQYF. CDR3 sequence (DNA): TGTGCCAGCAGCTTAGTTGAGGAGCTTGAGTGTTGTGAGCAGTACTTC.

This rearrangement joins TRBV15 to TRBJ1-1; possibly TRBD1 for D (5 bases). The V end lost 2 bases, the J end lost 1 base, and 5 bases lay between the germline ends. In germline, CDR1 is LNHNV, CDR2 YYDKDF (reference sequence). This CDR3 comprises 13 residues. CDR3 sequence: CATSRQGNTEAFF. In DNA form, the CDR3 reads TGTGCCACCAGCAGACAGGGGAACACTGAAGCTTTCTTT.

The chain links TRBV19 to TRBJ2-1; 13 positions match TRBD2. Per the germline V gene, CDR1 is LNHDA and CDR2 is SQIVND (reference sequence). J lost 9 bases, V lost 5 bases, and 4 bases had no gene match. The CDR3 loop spans 14 amino acids. CDR3 in DNA: TGTGCCAGTAGTCGGACTAGCGGGAGAACTGAGCAGTTCTTC. This encodes CASSRTSGRTEQFF.

The CDR3 DNA reads as TGTGCCAGCAGCTTAGCAGGACTAGCGGGGGGCACAGATACGCAGTATTTT. Its translation: CASSLAGLAGGTDTQYF. The J gene is TRBJ2-3, the V gene TRBV7-2, with 13 bases identical to TRBD2. The germline V gene has CDR1 SGHTA and CDR2 FQGNSA. The trim removed 0 bases at V and 1 base at J, leaving 1 base unmatched. CDR3 length: 17 residues.

The J gene is TRBJ1-2, the V gene TRBV18; a weak D match, TRBD1 (6 bases). Deletions cut 0 bases from V and 4 bases from J, with 18 bases between. Germline loops: CDR1 KGHSH, CDR2 LQKENI. The CDR3 consists of 17 residues. The CDR3 nucleotides read TGTGCCAGCTCACCACCGGGAGACAGGACCAACCGCTATGGCTACACCTTC. Residues: CASSPPGDRTNRYGYTF.

This clone was detected only a few times. The chain couples TRBV19 to TRBJ1-1; 9 nucleotides agree with TRBD1. After removal of 4 bases from V and 11 bases from J, the junction contained 11 bases not matched to a gene. Per germline, CDR1 LNHDA and CDR2 SQIVND (reference sequence). The CDR3 spans 14 residues. The CDR3 coding sequence is TGTGCCAGTAGTACATGGGACAGGGTAAACGAGGCTTTCTTT. This encodes CASSTWDRVNEAFF.

This chain connects TRBV7-9 to TRBJ2-2; D remains ambiguous. CDR1 is SEHNR and CDR2 is FQNEAQ in the germline V gene (reference sequence). CDR3 length: 14 residues. V was cut by 4 bases and J by 4 bases, with 10 bases left in between. CDR3 coding DNA: TGTGCCAGCAGCTCACCTATAAGCACCGGGGAGCTGTTTTTT. It encodes CASSSPISTGELFF.

This clone occurred once. The rearrangement joins TRBV6-5 to TRBJ2-1; possible D gene TRBD2, 6 bases. Germline V lookup: CDR1 MNHEY, CDR2 SVGAGI. Trimming removed 0 bases from V and 3 bases from J, with 6 bases in between. This CDR3 spans 14 amino acids. CDR3 sequence (DNA): TGTGCCAGCAGTTACTCTAGCGGCTACAATGAGCAGTTCTTC. It encodes CASSYSSGYNEQFF.

The V and J genes are TRBV19 and TRBJ1-1; D uncertain. The CDR3 is made up of 11 amino acids. Germline CDR1 reads LNHDA; CDR2 reads SQIVND (reference sequence). Trimming left V 8 bases short and J 7 bases short, with 11 bases between. For the CDR3, the DNA is TGTGCCAGTGAGTCCTCCCATGAAGCTTTCTTT. Amino acid sequence: CASESSHEAFF. Full variable domain (rest looked up from reference TRBV19 and TRBJ1-1): DGGITQSPKYLFRKEGQNVTLSCEQNLNHDAMYWYRQDPGQGLRLIYYSQIVNDFQKGDIAEGYSVSREKKESFPLTVTSAQKNPTAFYLCASESSHEAFFGQGTRLTVV.

The rearrangement joins TRBV7-2 to TRBJ2-5, with 7 bases aligning to TRBD1. The CDR3 spans 16 residues. J gave up 5 bases and V 5 bases, and 14 bases lay outside the gene matches. Germline CDR1 and CDR2: SGHTA and FQGNSA. The CDR3 region has the DNA TGTGCCAGCAGCCCCCAAGGTACAGGGGTGGCGGAGACCCAGTACTTC. It specifies CASSPQGTGVAETQYF.

The chain links TRBV7-7 to TRBJ2-1, with 9 bases aligning to TRBD2. This CDR3 is built from 18 residues. CDR1 is SSHAT, CDR2 FNYEAQ, per germline (reference sequence). With V trimmed by 1 base and J by 8 bases, 15 bases remained unmatched. CDR3 loop: CASSLGPAGGKWGDEQFF. The CDR3 DNA sequence: TGTGCCAGCAGCTTAGGCCCAGCGGGAGGAAAATGGGGCGATGAGCAGTTCTTC.